This T cell receptor beta chain was identified during a study of technical replicates of blood from several donors. V shed 5 bases and J 2 bases; nucleotides not matched to a gene: 6. CDR1 and CDR2 from the germline V gene are SGHAT and FQDESV (reference sequence). This CDR3 region has 15 residues. Method: immunoSEQ multiplex PCR; TCRdb's copy keeps in-frame clones and lacks some. The sample yields tens of thousands of clones, more than 75% seen once. The sequence derives from a human donor in good health. Some clones in this sample may be carry-over from other donors' samples. V gene TRBV11-1 combines with J gene TRBJ2-7; 10 nucleotides line up with TRBD1. Material: PBMCs. The CDR3 loop is CASSRDRGLTYEQYF. CDR3 coding DNA: TGTGCCAGCAGCAGGGACAGGGGCCTTACCTACGAGCAGTACTTC.